The entry that follows covers one T cell receptor (beta chain) sequence. Its antigen is still unknown. V shed 6 bases, J shed 3 bases, and the junction held 2 bases outside the gene matches. Germline CDR1 is SNHLY and CDR2 is FYNNEI. This CDR3 spans 13 amino acids. Sequencing was performed with immunoSEQ multiplex PCR; in TCRdb, only in-frame clones are kept and a portion is missing. The sample consists of about 99,000 clones, 70% to 90% of them appearing once. The sample originates from a study of T cell responses to AZD1222 COVID-19 vaccine. Broader study findings: Repertoire sampling happened only post peak T cell response. Only 5 or 6 AZD1222 recipients tested seropositive at baseline.

The origin of this receptor is an adult in good health. Sequences were derived from peripheral blood, sampled on day 0 of AZD1222 vaccination. This chain joins TRBV2 and TRBJ1-5; 7 bases match TRBD1. Here the CDR3 reads CASRTGTNQPQHF. DNA of the CDR3: TGTGCCAGCAGGACAGGGACCAATCAGCCCCAGCATTTT.